This is a list of T cell receptor beta chains from one sample in a study of early stage breast cancer tumors. Sequenced by immunoSEQ multiplex PCR; TCRdb stores in-frame clones only, minus some. The profile shows approximately 33,000 clones, 60% to 80% of them singletons. Source material: blood. All receptors come from a person aged 40-50 years with breast cancer. The CDR3 runs from the conserved cysteine through the conserved F or W. A D gene is named only where the DNA matches it firmly.

J | D | V | CDR3 | DNA
TRBJ2-2 | NA | TRBV9 | CASSVNSGLNTGELFF | TGTGCCAGCAGCGTAAATAGCGGACTGAACACCGGGGAGCTGTTTTTT
TRBJ1-4 | NA | TRBV21-1 | CASSKALFGTGNEKLFF | NA
TRBJ2-7 | TRBD1 | TRBV28 | CASLGTVTYEQYF | TGTGCCAGCCTTGGGACAGTGACCTACGAGCAGTACTTC
TRBJ2-1 | TRBD1 | TRBV5-6 | CASSQGGRVYNEQFF | TGTGCCAGCAGCCAAGGGGGCCGGGTATACAATGAGCAGTTCTTC
TRBJ1-2 | TRBD1 | TRBV11-2 | CASSLEAGTGGPTF | TGTGCCAGCAGCTTAGAAGCTGGGACAGGGGGGCCCACCTTC
TRBJ2-3 | NA | TRBV28 | CASSLLESTDTQYF | TGTGCCAGCAGTTTACTGGAAAGCACAGATACGCAGTATTTT
TRBJ1-1 | TRBD1 | TRBV30 | CMMDREGTEAFF | TGTATGATGGACAGGGAGGGCACTGAAGCTTTCTTT
TRBJ2-5 | TRBD2 | TRBV19 | CASSGIAGEGETQYF | TGTGCCAGTAGTGGCATAGCGGGAGAGGGAGAGACCCAGTACTTC
TRBJ1-1 | NA | TRBV7-9 | CASSLEGVTEAFF | TGTGCCAGCAGCTTAGAGGGGGTCACTGAAGCTTTCTTT
TRBJ2-3 | TRBD2 | TRBV7-9 | CASSFKLAGTDTQYF | TGTGCCAGCAGCTTTAAGCTAGCGGGCACAGATACGCAGTATTTT
TRBJ2-7 | TRBD2 | TRBV28 | CASSSLLRLAGDNEQYF | TGTGCCAGCAGTTCTCTCCTCCGACTAGCGGGAGATAACGAGCAGTACTTC
TRBJ2-1 | TRBD2 | TRBV27 | CASSLWTSGTSEQFF | TGTGCCAGCAGTTTATGGACTAGCGGGACCTCTGAGCAGTTCTTC
TRBJ2-2 | NA | TRBV11-3 | CASGRDTNTGELFF | TGTGCCAGCGGACGGGACACGAACACCGGGGAGCTGTTTTTT
TRBJ2-1 | TRBD2 | TRBV5-1 | CASSLVIPAGGPSSYNEQFF | TGCGCCAGCAGCTTGGTAATCCCAGCGGGAGGGCCGAGCTCCTACAATGAGCAGTTCTTC
TRBJ1-3 | TRBD1 | TRBV19 | CASSTRTGERGNTIYF | TGTGCCAGTAGTACCCGGACAGGCGAGCGTGGAAACACCATATATTTT
TRBJ2-7 | NA | TRBV21-1 | CASSKGLVNSYEQYF | TGTGCCAGCAGCAAAGGTTTGGTTAACTCCTACGAGCAGTACTTC
TRBJ1-2 | NA | TRBV6-1 | CASSEGYNRDNYGYTF | TGTGCCAGCAGTGAAGGATATAACAGGGATAACTATGGCTACACCTTC
TRBJ1-2 | NA | TRBV7-9 | CASSLGRGDGYTF | TGTGCCAGCAGCTTAGGGAGGGGCGACGGCTACACCTTC
TRBJ2-2 | TRBD2 | TRBV5-4 | CASSPPGLAGGANTGELFF | TGTGCCAGCAGCCCTCCGGGACTAGCGGGAGGGGCGAACACCGGGGAGCTGTTTTTT